This T cell receptor beta chain came from a study of cytomegalovirus exposure and HLA in healthy donors. V lost 6 bases, J lost 2 bases, and 8 bases lay in between. Germline CDR1 and CDR2: MNHNY and SVGAGI (reference sequence). The CDR3 has 12 amino acids. This clone was picked up a small number of times. Amplification used 60 Vbeta primers and 13 Jbeta primers. The repertoire was sequenced with immunoSEQ multiplex PCR; TCRdb's copy has only in-frame clones and lacks some. Seen here are about 130,000 clones, over 9.5% observed once, and the top ten hold roughly 4.2%. Sequenced input: PBMCs. The sequence came from a woman aged 18-30 years in good health and CMV-seropositive. The chain uses TRBV6-6 and TRBJ2-7, with D tentatively TRBD1 (5 bases). CDR3 nucleotide sequence: TGTGCCAGCAGCCAACAGGCCTACGAGCAGTACTTC. Amino acids: CASSQQAYEQYF.